The 14 T cell receptor beta chains in this list originate from one sample, sequenced in a study of T cell clones after liver transplantation. Clones were sequenced by immunoSEQ multiplex PCR, and TCRdb holds only the in-frame ones, with some missing. The sample yields some 15,000 clones, roughly 84% seen once. The material was CD8+ T cells from blood, obtained 47 months after liver transplant. The source is a human patient who received a liver transplant. Some T cells here may be from the graft donor.

This chain connects TRBV10-1 to TRBJ1-2; the D is unclear. Trimming cost V 0 bases and J 5 bases, with 16 bases left between them. The CDR3 loop spans 16 amino acids. Germline V gives CDR1 WNHNN, CDR2 SYGVQD (reference sequence). The CDR3 spells CASSESIRLSRYGYTF. The CDR3 DNA follows: TGCGCCAGCAGTGAGTCGATAAGGCTATCGCGTTATGGCTACACCTTC.

The chain carries TRBV13 and TRBJ2-7, with 7 nucleotides matching TRBD1. Per germline, CDR1 PRHDT and CDR2 FYEKMQ (reference sequence). CDR3 length equals 14 residues. The ends lost 3 bases at V and 5 bases at J; junction bases unmatched: 7. The CDR3 sequence: CASSFHRGADEQYF. As DNA, the CDR3 is TGTGCCAGCAGCTTCCACAGGGGAGCGGACGAGCAGTACTTC.

This clone was observed once. V is TRBV27 and J is TRBJ2-7; 7 bases are shared with TRBD2. The CDR3 consists of 15 residues. The trim removed 5 bases at V and 0 bases at J, leaving 7 bases unmatched. The germline V gene has CDR1 MNHEY and CDR2 SMNVEV (reference sequence). The DNA of the CDR3 is TGTGCCAGCAGTCCATGGGGGGGGTTCTCCTACGAGCAGTACTTC. Translation: CASSPWGGFSYEQYF.

V gene TRBV28 combines with J gene TRBJ2-2; D might be TRBD2 (6 bases). The germline gives CDR1 MDHEN, CDR2 SYDVKM. Between the trimmed V and J ends, which lost 5 bases and 3 bases, there was a span of 13 bases. This CDR3 has 15 amino acids. CDR3 sequence (DNA): TGTGCCAGCAGTGAGGGCAGGGAGGACACCGGGGAGCTGTTTTTT. Amino acids: CASSEGREDTGELFF.

This clone came up a few times. The chain employs TRBV16 and TRBJ2-1; D is perhaps TRBD2 (6 bases). CDR3 length equals 13 residues. The V end was cut by 6 bases, the J end by 6 bases, with 12 bases between. The V gene's germline CDR1 is KGHSY and CDR2 FQNENV. The CDR3 loop reads CASSPSVTNEQFF. CDR3 nucleotide sequence: TGTGCCAGCAGTCCTAGCGTGACCAATGAGCAGTTCTTC.

This sequence joins TRBV20-1 and TRBJ2-7; D is unresolved. Germline V gene sequence: CDR1 DFQATT, CDR2 SNEGSKA (reference sequence). V lost 3 bases to trimming and J lost 3 bases, with 6 bases between them. This CDR3 comprises 11 residues. DNA of the CDR3: TGCAGTGCTAGGGCAGACTACGAGCAGTACTTC. As protein: CSARADYEQYF.

This clone was seen a few times. The chain uses TRBV5-4 and TRBJ1-3; TRBD1 matches 9 bases. With V trimmed by 3 bases and J by 2 bases, 3 bases remained unmatched. Germline-derived CDR1 and CDR2 are SGHNT and YYREEE (reference sequence). This CDR3 is built from 15 residues. The CDR3, as DNA: TGTGCCAGCAGCTCGGACAGGGGAACTGGAAACACCATATATTTT. It is translated as CASSSDRGTGNTIYF.

V usage is TRBV7-7 and J usage is TRBJ2-1; D is uncertain. From germline, CDR1 is SSHAT and CDR2 FNYEAQ (reference sequence). V dropped 3 bases and J dropped 4 bases, with 7 bases sitting between them. The CDR3 loop spans 13 amino acids. The CDR3, as DNA: TGTGCCAGCAGCTTGGACGGGTACAATGAGCAGTTCTTC. Its protein product is CASSLDGYNEQFF.

The J gene is TRBJ2-7, the V gene TRBV6-1, with 9 bases fitting TRBD1. V lost 7 bases, J lost 3 bases, and 4 bases stayed unmatched. This CDR3 has 13 residues. Per germline, CDR1 MNHNS and CDR2 SASEGT. This CDR3 is CASMLTGGYEQYF. CDR3 DNA sequence: TGTGCCAGCATGTTGACAGGGGGCTACGAGCAGTACTTC.

This clone appeared a few times. This sequence joins TRBV2 and TRBJ2-3; D may correspond to TRBD1 or TRBD2 (6 bases each). Germline V gene data show CDR1 as SNHLY and CDR2 as FYNNEI. This CDR3 has 14 amino acids. V was trimmed by 7 bases and J by 3 bases, leaving 14 bases between them. The chain's CDR3 is CASTGAGMTDTQYF. As DNA, the CDR3 is TGTGCCAGCACGGGGGCAGGGATGACAGATACGCAGTATTTT. Full variable domain (remainder filled in from reference TRBV2 and TRBJ2-3): EPEVTQTPSHQVTQMGQEVILRCVPISNHLYFYWYRQILGQKVEFLVSFYNNEISEKSEIFDDQFSVERPDGSNFTLKIRSTKLEDSAMYFCASTGAGMTDTQYFGPGTRLTVL.

This clone was observed a handful of times. The chain carries TRBV28 and TRBJ2-3; no definite D call. Germline values: CDR1 MDHEN, CDR2 SYDVKM. The V gene lost 1 base and the J gene lost 3 bases, with 8 bases spanning the gap. The CDR3 is 14 residues long. CDR3 bases: TGTGCCAGCAGTTTATCTAGTAGAACAGATACGCAGTATTTT. This encodes CASSLSSRTDTQYF.

The rearrangement uses TRBV10-2 and TRBJ2-1; 10 bases line up with TRBD2. Germline V gene data show CDR1 as WSHSY and CDR2 as SAAADI. With V trimmed by 0 bases and J by 6 bases, 11 bases remained unmatched. The CDR3 covers 18 residues. The CDR3 is CASSESWDSGRPGNEQFF. Written as DNA, the CDR3 is TGCGCCAGCAGTGAGTCCTGGGATAGCGGGAGGCCTGGCAATGAGCAGTTCTTC.

This clone has just one count. The chain combines TRBV28 with TRBJ1-5; no definite D call. Germline CDR1 reads MDHEN; CDR2 reads SYDVKM. There are 12 residues in the CDR3. V lost 2 bases and J 4 bases, leaving 3 bases between the germline ends. This CDR3 is CASSLKNQPQHF. CDR3 DNA: TGTGCCAGCAGTTTAAAAAATCAGCCCCAGCATTTT.

This sequence joins TRBV7-9 and TRBJ2-7, with D uncertain. Between the trimmed V and J ends, which lost 3 bases and 0 bases, there was a span of 3 bases. CDR3 length: 12 residues. Per the germline V gene, CDR1 is SEHNR and CDR2 is FQNEAQ (reference sequence). CDR3 sequence reads: CASSFPSYEQYF. The CDR3 DNA reads as TGTGCCAGCAGCTTCCCCTCCTACGAGCAGTACTTC.